This T cell receptor beta chain is drawn from a study of cytomegalovirus exposure and HLA in healthy donors. Data came from immunoSEQ multiplex PCR; TCRdb stores just in-frame clones and leaves some out. The table records under 250,000 clones, around nine tenths of them present only once. The CDR3 totals 14 residues. J gave up 7 bases and V 4 bases, and 4 bases lay outside the gene matches. Germline assignment: CDR1 MNHNS and CDR2 SASEGT. Overall study findings and caveats: According to a subsequent analysis, TCR clusters identified in the first cohort showed a tendency to co-occur across the roughly 120 validation repertoires.

About this clone itself: Antigen unknown.

The sequence was collected from a woman aged 18-35 years in good health and CMV-seropositive. V usage is TRBV6-1 and J usage is TRBJ2-7; 13 bases agree with TRBD2. What was sequenced was PBMCs. The CDR3 DNA is TGTGCCAGCAGTGGACTAGCGGGAGGCCGGGAGCAGTACTTC. Its protein product is CASSGLAGGREQYF.